A single sample gave rise to the 9 T cell receptor beta chains below, sequenced in a study of T-cell memory formation after mild COVID-19. TCRdb itself ran the 5' RACE reads through MiXCR, one entry per CDR3 protein. The sample consists of approximately 300,000 distinct CDR3 sequences, 15% to 20% of them appearing once. The sample was PBMCs or a T cell subset sorted from them (not recorded which). All receptors come from a man younger than 35 who had mild COVID-19 (a few samples of this study predate the infection). Cell type and time point are not known.

The chain joins TRBV29-1 to TRBJ1-1; D remains unclear. The CDR3 is 13 amino acids. The V gene's germline CDR1 is SQVTM and CDR2 ANQGSEA. Deletions cut 6 bases from V and 5 bases from J, with 16 bases between. CDR3 DNA sequence: TGCAGCGTCTTCGCTACAGAGGAAACTGAAGCTTTCTTT. This codes for CSVFATEETEAFF.

V and J are TRBV6-1 and TRBJ1-1; D remains ambiguous. CDR1 and CDR2 (germline): MNHNS, SASEGT. The length of the CDR3 is 13 residues. The V gene lost 10 bases and the J gene lost 6 bases, with 18 bases spanning the gap. CDR3 sequence reads: CATLRRREAEAFF. The CDR3 DNA follows: TGTGCCACCTTAAGACGGAGGGAGGCTGAAGCTTTCTTT.

In its sample, this clonotype was seen a few times. The gene calls are TRBV18 and TRBJ1-2; D remains unclear. Germline lookup yields CDR1 KGHSH and CDR2 LQKENI. The ends were cut back, 2 bases at V and 5 bases at J, with 9 bases in the middle. The CDR3 contains 13 residues. The CDR3: CASSPDAVYGYTF. The CDR3 region has the DNA TGTGCCAGCTCACCAGACGCAGTTTATGGCTACACCTTC.

V and J are TRBV7-3 and TRBJ1-1; D gene ambiguous. Trimming removed 4 bases from V and 0 bases from J, with 9 bases in between. Germline V lookup: CDR1 SGHTA, CDR2 FQGTGA. The CDR3 runs 14 residues. The CDR3 sequence is CASSSSAMNTEAFF. The CDR3 bases are TGTGCCAGCAGCTCTAGTGCAATGAACACTGAAGCTTTCTTT.

This clonotype was picked up a small number of times. The chain carries TRBV18 and TRBJ2-6, with no clear D. Germline assignment: CDR1 KGHSH and CDR2 LQKENI. This CDR3 is 17 amino acids long. Trimming removed 2 bases at V and 0 bases at J, with 11 bases between. In nucleotides, the CDR3 is TGTGCCAGCTCACCATTCCGACTGACCTCTGGGGCCAACGTCCTGACTTTC. Amino acid sequence: CASSPFRLTSGANVLTF.

This clonotype has more than one count but fewer than ten. The J gene is TRBJ1-2, the V gene TRBV12-3 or TRBV12-4; D gene ambiguous. Trimming removed 2 bases from V and 6 bases from J, with 13 bases in between. The CDR3 totals 14 residues. The CDR3 spells CASSLNGTRHGYTF. The CDR3 DNA follows: TGTGCCAGCAGTTTAAACGGCACTCGGCATGGCTACACCTTC.

The sample holds a few counts of this clonotype. V usage is TRBV3-1 and J usage is TRBJ1-6; D unresolved. V was clipped by 2 bases and J by 8 bases, with 4 bases between them. Looked up from germline, CDR1 is LGHDT and CDR2 is YNNKEL (reference sequence). The CDR3 sequence is 12 residues long. The CDR3 spells CASSQFHSPLHF. The CDR3 DNA is TGTGCCAGCAGCCAATTTCATTCACCCCTCCACTTT.

The chain uses TRBV4-1 and TRBJ2-1, with a possible D match to TRBD1 (6 bases). The CDR3 extends over 16 amino acids. V gave up 4 bases and J gave up 0 bases, with 13 bases separating them. Germline V CDR1 and CDR2: MGHRA, YSYEKL. CDR3 loop: CASSPDRFSSYNEQFF. In DNA form, the CDR3 reads TGCGCCAGCAGCCCAGACAGGTTCAGCTCCTACAATGAGCAGTTCTTC.

This clonotype was observed a few times. This chain joins TRBV5-1 and TRBJ2-4; no clear D gene. The V and J ends lost 4 bases and 0 bases respectively, with 8 bases between them. This CDR3 has 14 residues. Looked up from germline, CDR1 is SGHRS and CDR2 is YFSETQ. CDR3 coding DNA: TGCGCCAGCAGCCCACAGCTAGCCAAAAACATTCAGTACTTC. Encoded protein: CASSPQLAKNIQYF.